This TCR beta chain was identified during a study of blood T cells in healthy people across ages (dated by TCRdb to about 2015). General notes on the study: In model experiments, roughly one uniquely barcoded TCR beta cDNA molecule per two T cells was captured by template switching. To track age-related changes in TCR beta repertoire diversity, the study relied on deep sequencing normalized with unique cDNA molecular identifiers. Four age groups were formed from the donors: young (average approximately 15 years), middle-aged (just under 40), aged (about 62) and long-lived (about 80). To avoid experimental bias, donors of different ages were randomly spread across the sequencing lanes. For two donors (one aged 18 to 29 and one aged 80 or older), the study analyzed two additional independent replicas of 1 million unique cDNA reads from the same blood draw.

Concerning this clonotype itself: It has no known antigen specificity. No much larger clonotype is one base removed from it; base qualities were not supplied.

Receptor libraries were prepared by 5' RACE. Reads for this sample came from an Illumina HiSeq 2500. A second 7 to 11 cycle PCR used a sample-barcoded 5' primer and a J-beta primer mix. Each TCR beta cDNA molecule received a unique molecular identifier from a template-switch 5' adaptor carrying 12 random nucleotides. Each sample yielded at least 3 million CDR3-containing paired-end reads. All of the RNA was converted into first-strand cDNA using the Mint cDNA synthesis kit, with a TRBC-specific oligonucleotide serving as the primer. Following uracil-DNA glycosylase treatment, a first 18-cycle PCR with universal primers M1SS and BC2_uni_R was performed on all cDNA. The paper's processing steps were these. Each sample was normalized by randomly selecting 1 million high-quality reads, each carrying a distinct molecular identifier. Instead of being binned into consensus sequences, reads that shared molecular identifiers were thrown out. MiTCR, with a Q25 quality threshold and the strictest error-elimination algorithm, was used for CDR3 identification, clonotype clustering and error correction. A nonparametric unseen species model with Euler transformation was used to estimate a lower bound on total TCR beta diversity. In-frame beta chains were kept once TCRdb had trimmed the public reads at Q25 with fastp and called clones with MiXCR. Every entry covers one CDR3 protein and lists the most common genes and DNA from its rows. TCRdb, rather than the study authors, made the V and J calls. For this sample there are around 600,000 distinct CDR3 sequences; around 48% appear just once. 20% to 25% of the sample is held by the ten biggest clonotypes.

The approximately 41 donors, aged roughly 6 to 95 years, were systemically healthy Caucasian individuals from Russia. Each donor gave approximately 9.3 milliliters of peripheral blood, collected into EDTA-treated Vacutainer tubes. Ficoll-Paque density-gradient centrifugation was used to isolate PBMCs, with at least 6.5 million per sample. Total RNA was extracted from PBMCs with Trizol reagent, with at least 5.5 micrograms obtained per sample. For every donor, an aliquot of PBMCs went through flow cytometry to measure the percentages of naive CD45RAhigh/CD27high T cells. The germline V gene provides CDR1 MDHEN and CDR2 SYDVKM. V loses 6 bases, J loses 3 bases, and the germline ends lie 22 bases apart. The CDR3 spans 17 residues, from the cysteine through the phenylalanine. Of the read, only the CDR3 DNA is kept; its 51 bases are in frame from base 1. Findings and caveats that apply to the study as a whole: Observed TCR beta diversity correlated strongly with the percentage of naive T cells measured by flow cytometry. Conclusive comparison of naive and antigen-experienced compartments was prevented by the profiling of bulk unsorted PBMCs. Compared with the aged group, the long-lived group had more naive CD4+ T cells, fewer expanded clones and increased TCR diversity, suggesting age selection. As age increased, observed TCR beta diversity per million T cells dropped in a roughly linear way, and a significant reduction was already evident by age about 40. Estimates of total diversity based on one million sequenced T cells were regarded as lower bounds and as underestimates. The CMV infection status of donors was not known, potentially confounding age-related changes in expanded clonotypes.

The V gene is TRBV28 and the J gene is TRBJ2-3; the D region possibly corresponds to TRBD2 (6 bases align). This clonotype was obtained from an elderly man in good health. Material: blood. The DNA sequence is TGTGCCAGCAGGGGAATGGGTGCGGGGAAGGGGACAGATACGCAGTATTTT. Translated, it reads CASRGMGAGKGTDTQYF.